This T cell receptor beta chain was sequenced for a study of response to subunit inactivated influenza vaccine (dated by TCRdb to 2016 to 2019). The study in broad terms: To follow how T cells responded to a trivalent subunit inactivated influenza vaccine, the researchers relied on deep quantitative profiling of the T cell receptor repertoire. Findings and caveats that apply to the study as a whole: The authors proposed that each seasonal influenza vaccination may bring in only a limited number of new T cells.

With regard to this clonotype: Its cognate antigen has yet to be identified. Base qualities are missing; no much larger clone stands one base away.

From the cysteine through the phenylalanine, the CDR3 covers 20 amino acids. Only the CDR3 region is kept as DNA, spanning 60 bases read in frame from base 1. Deletion took 1 base off V and 0 bases off J, with a span of 19 bases between the germline ends. The library was produced with RT-PCR. The reads were generated on an Illumina HiSeq 2500. Through fastp at Q25 and MiXCR, TCRdb rebuilt clones from the public reads, retaining in-frame beta chains. All rows with the same CDR3 protein become a single entry with the most common DNA and genes. For this sample there are over 800,000 distinct CDR3 sequences; roughly 20% appear just once. Roughly 10% of the sample is taken by the ten largest.

The chain joins TRBV12-3 or TRBV12-4 to TRBJ2-6; perhaps TRBD1 is the D gene, with 6 bases matching. Sequenced here: PBMCs from blood, sampled roughly 5 days after vaccination. This receptor was taken from a man aged 50 to 60 who received an inactivated influenza vaccine. Donor details come from another sample of the same person, matched by shared clones. This receptor has the CDR3 CASSLEVELGQPSGANVLTF. The DNA sequence reads TGTGCCAGCAGTTTAGAGGTTGAGTTGGGACAACCCTCTGGGGCCAACGTCCTGACTTTC.